This record looks at one TCR beta chain sequence and its context. Its antigen is unidentified. These data originate in a study of blood T cells in healthy people across ages. Alongside a J-beta primer mix, a sample-barcoded 5' primer served in a second PCR lasting about 7 to 12 cycles. Every cDNA was tagged by a template-switch adaptor with 12 random nucleotides. TCRdb independently ran MiXCR on the 5' RACE reads; one entry per CDR3 protein. Of about 670,000 distinct CDR3 sequences detected, approximately 52% appear once; the ten largest clones hold less than 15%. Staff drew around 10 milliliters of peripheral blood from each donor. Per sample, at least 6 micrograms of total RNA were extracted. The germline V gene has CDR1 SEHNR and CDR2 FQNEAQ (reference sequence). The V gene lost 1 base and the J gene lost 0 bases, with 13 bases spanning the gap. The CDR3 contains 17 residues. Regarding the study as a whole: Possibly confounding the expanded clonotype changes was the fact that donor CMV status was unknown.

The sequenced sample consisted of blood. The chain uses TRBV7-9 and TRBJ1-3, with a possible D match to TRBD1 (5 bases). The TCR was taken from a woman over 75 in good health. The CDR3 DNA follows: TGTGCCAGCAGCTTAGGACAGCTGGGGAGCTCTGGAAACACCATATATTTT. Its translation is CASSLGQLGSSGNTIYF.